These 28 T cell receptor beta chains were all obtained from the same sample, sequenced in a study of blood T cell repertoires in COVID-19. Data came from immunoSEQ multiplex PCR; TCRdb stores just in-frame clones and leaves some out. The table has about 210,000 clones, roughly four fifths seen once; the top ten hold approximately 12%. The specimen sequenced was peripheral blood. Receptor source: a middle-aged woman with acute or convalescent COVID-19.

The chain combines TRBV5-1 with TRBJ1-2, with unresolved D. CDR3 length: 14 amino acids. Germline CDR1 SGHRS, CDR2 YFSETQ. V was pared by 0 bases and J by 2 bases, with 8 bases between. CDR3 residues: CASSLDQVNYGYTF. DNA for the CDR3: TGCGCCAGCAGCTTGGATCAGGTCAACTATGGCTACACCTTC.

V gene TRBV24-1 combines with J gene TRBJ1-6, with 11 bases lining up with TRBD1. The CDR3 runs to 14 residues. J gave up 11 bases and V 6 bases, and 5 bases lay outside the gene matches. CDR1 KGHDR and CDR2 SFDVKD come from the germline V gene. The CDR3 here is CATSPGTGGAPLHF. The CDR3 DNA sequence: TGTGCCACCAGTCCAGGGACAGGGGGAGCACCCCTCCACTTT.

This clone was counted only a few times. V usage is TRBV2 and J usage is TRBJ1-5; D unclear. CDR3 length: 14 residues. V was shortened by 5 bases and J by 5 bases, with 13 bases between the two germline ends. The germline CDR1 and CDR2 sequences are SNHLY and FYNNEI. Here the CDR3 reads CASSPNGIYQPQHF. The CDR3, as DNA: TGTGCCAGCAGTCCAAACGGGATTTATCAGCCCCAGCATTTT. Looking up the rest from reference TRBV2 and TRBJ1-5 gives the full variable domain: EPEVTQTPSHQVTQMGQEVILRCVPISNHLYFYWYRQILGQKVEFLVSFYNNEISEKSEIFDDQFSVERPDGSNFTLKIRSTKLEDSAMYFCASSPNGIYQPQHFGDGTRLSIL.

The rearrangement joins TRBV11-2 to TRBJ2-3; the match to TRBD2 covers 9 bases. The V segment lost 1 base and the J segment 0 bases; nucleotides outside the gene matches: 8. CDR3 length: 18 amino acids. Germline V gene lookup returns CDR1 SGHAT and CDR2 FQNNGV. The CDR3 here is CASSLGRYSGGSTDTQYF. The CDR3 DNA is TGTGCCAGCAGCTTAGGACGGTATAGCGGGGGAAGCACAGATACGCAGTATTTT.

The V call is TRBV19, the J call TRBJ2-3; TRBD1 aligns across 9 bases. Germline loops: CDR1 LNHDA, CDR2 SQIVND (reference sequence). This CDR3 is 17 amino acids long. The V gene end was trimmed by 5 bases and the J gene end by 2 bases; junction bases not matched to a gene: 11. CDR3 residues: CASSLYSGTGITDTQYF. The CDR3, as DNA: TGTGCCAGTAGTCTCTACTCCGGGACAGGGATCACAGATACGCAGTATTTT.

This clone came up once. J is TRBJ2-2 and V is TRBV7-2, with D maybe TRBD2 (6 bases). The germline V gene encodes CDR1 SGHTA and CDR2 FQGNSA. The V end was cut by 5 bases, the J end by 2 bases, with 12 bases between. The CDR3 covers 15 residues. CDR3 in DNA: TGTGCCAGCAGCGCCGGGACTCCTAACACCGGGGAGCTGTTTTTT. It specifies CASSAGTPNTGELFF.

This sequence joins TRBV2 and TRBJ2-3, with TRBD1 identical over 9 bases. In germline, CDR1 is SNHLY, CDR2 FYNNEI. V trimming: 5 bases; J trimming: 7 bases; junction bases outside the gene matches: 13. The CDR3 has 16 residues. The CDR3 region is CASSSSGQGSWYTQYF. CDR3 nucleotide sequence: TGTGCCAGCAGTTCTTCTGGACAGGGGTCTTGGTATACGCAGTATTTT.

This clone came up once. The chain carries TRBV5-6 and TRBJ2-1; 8 bases line up with TRBD2. Germline V gene sequence: CDR1 SGHDT, CDR2 YYEEEE. The CDR3 is made up of 15 amino acids. With V trimmed by 6 bases and J by 7 bases, 12 bases remained unmatched. Here the CDR3 DNA reads TGTGCCAGCATCAAGACTAGAGCGGGGGATAATGAGCAGTTCTTC. This codes for CASIKTRAGDNEQFF.

The rearrangement joins TRBV7-9 to TRBJ2-7, with TRBD2 as a possible D gene (5 bases). The CDR3 sequence is 13 residues long. The germline CDR1 and CDR2 sequences are SEHNR and FQNEAQ (reference sequence). V gave up 3 bases and J gave up 3 bases, with 9 bases separating them. CDR3 in amino acids: CASSFPGVYEQYF. CDR3 nucleotide sequence: TGTGCCAGCAGCTTTCCCGGGGTCTACGAGCAGTACTTC.

Comments on this clone: This specimen includes other DNA sequences encoding the same CDR3. J is TRBJ2-7 and V is TRBV6-2 or TRBV6-3; maybe TRBD1 (6 bases). This CDR3 contains 14 residues. The germline V gene has CDR1 MNHEY and CDR2 SVGEGT. Trimming left V 2 bases short and J 3 bases short, with 11 bases between. CDR3 in DNA: TGTGCCAGCAGTTACGCAGGGGTTGGCTACGAGCAGTACTTC. It is translated as CASSYAGVGYEQYF.

The chain uses TRBV3-1 (or the pseudogene TRBV3-2) and TRBJ2-7; 8 nucleotides agree with TRBD1. Germline CDR1 reads LGHDT; CDR2 reads YNNKEL (reference sequence). V was pared by 2 bases and J by 4 bases, with 7 bases of the junction left unmatched. The CDR3 extends over 15 amino acids. CDR3 in amino acids: CASSQRTGIMYEQYF. In DNA, the CDR3 is TGTGCCAGCAGCCAAAGGACAGGGATAATGTACGAGCAGTACTTC.

The chain links TRBV5-1 to TRBJ2-1, with 9 bases identical to TRBD1. With V trimmed by 4 bases and J by 4 bases, 9 bases remained unmatched. CDR3 length: 16 residues. Per germline, CDR1 SGHRS and CDR2 YFSETQ. The CDR3 reads CASSRTTGGIYNEQFF. Here the CDR3 DNA reads TGCGCCAGCAGCAGAACCACAGGGGGCATATACAATGAGCAGTTCTTC.

CDR3: CASSQGQDTQYF. The DNA of the CDR3 is TGCGCCAGCAGCCAAGGACAAGATACGCAGTATTTT. The chain links TRBV5-1 to TRBJ2-3, with D maybe TRBD1 (5 bases). Trimming cost V 4 bases and J 5 bases, with 8 bases left between them. The CDR3 extends over 12 amino acids. CDR1 and CDR2 (germline): SGHRS, YFSETQ.

V gene TRBV15 combines with J gene TRBJ2-7; TRBD1 agrees at 9 bases. CDR1 and CDR2 (germline): LNHNV, YYDKDF (reference sequence). The V segment lost 2 bases and the J segment 3 bases; nucleotides outside the gene matches: 14. CDR3 length: 18 amino acids. The CDR3 is CATSRKINSGTGRYEQYF. The CDR3 DNA follows: TGTGCCACCAGCAGAAAGATCAACTCCGGGACAGGGCGCTACGAGCAGTACTTC.

CDR3 DNA: TGTGCCAGCACCGCTCGGGATACGCAGTATTTT. This codes for CASTARDTQYF. This rearrangement joins TRBV2 to TRBJ2-3; D not certain. Germline V gives CDR1 SNHLY, CDR2 FYNNEI. The CDR3 consists of 11 residues. Trimming removed 7 bases from V and 6 bases from J, with 8 bases in between.

Notes on this clone: This same CDR3 is encoded by further DNA sequences in the sample. This sequence joins TRBV9 and TRBJ1-2; D remains ambiguous. CDR1 and CDR2 from the germline V gene are SGDLS and YYNGEE. The CDR3 spans 14 residues. The ends were cut back, 0 bases at V and 4 bases at J, with 10 bases in the middle. The CDR3 coding sequence is TGTGCCAGCAGCGTAGGGGAGGGCGGCTATGGCTACACCTTC. Its translation is CASSVGEGGYGYTF. The variable domain in full, with the rest retrieved from reference TRBV9 and TRBJ1-2, is DSGVTQTPKHLITATGQRVTLRCSPRSGDLSVYWYQQSLDQGLQFLIQYYNGEERAKGNILERFSAQQFPDLHSELNLSSLELGDSALYFCASSVGEGGYGYTFGSGTRLTVV.

V and J are TRBV6-1 and TRBJ1-5; 8 bases are shared with TRBD1. CDR1 and CDR2 from the germline V gene are MNHNS and SASEGT. The CDR3 length is 18 residues. Trimming cost V 0 bases and J 6 bases; bases outside gene matches: 13. The CDR3 spells CASSEALWGAGGTQPQHF. CDR3 sequence (DNA): TGTGCCAGCAGTGAAGCGCTATGGGGGGCAGGGGGCACTCAGCCCCAGCATTTT.

This clone was picked up many times. The V gene is TRBV6-4, the J gene TRBJ2-1, with 12 bases fitting TRBD2. J lost 7 bases, V lost 2 bases, and 3 bases had no gene match. The length of the CDR3 is 15 residues. In germline, CDR1 is MRHNA, CDR2 SNTAGT. The CDR3 loop is CASSDRTSGGNEQFF. CDR3 in DNA: TGTGCCAGCAGTGACAGAACTAGCGGGGGGAATGAGCAGTTCTTC.

The chain recombines TRBV4-1 with TRBJ1-4; TRBD1 matches at 7 bases. The CDR3 has 16 amino acids. J was trimmed by 4 bases and V by 0 bases; bases with no gene match: 5. Germline V gene sequence: CDR1 MGHRA, CDR2 YSYEKL. The CDR3 region is CASSQDIGTDNEKLFF. CDR3 in DNA: TGCGCCAGCAGCCAAGATATTGGGACAGATAATGAAAAACTGTTTTTT.

J is TRBJ1-5 and V is TRBV30; D is perhaps TRBD1 (6 bases). V lost 2 bases to trimming and J lost 7 bases, with 12 bases between them. CDR1 GTSNPN and CDR2 SVGIG come from the germline V gene (reference sequence). The CDR3 contains 13 residues. CDR3 in amino acids: CAWSRGIRQPQHF. In DNA form, the CDR3 reads TGTGCCTGGAGTAGGGGGATACGGCAGCCCCAGCATTTT.

This chain joins TRBV10-2 and TRBJ2-3; the D gene is possibly TRBD2 (5 bases). Trimming pared 3 bases from V and 0 bases from J, leaving 10 bases between. This CDR3 comprises 15 residues. Germline loops: CDR1 WSHSY, CDR2 SAAADI. CDR3 nucleotides: TGCGCCAGCAGTGACACTAGGTCTAGCACAGATACGCAGTATTTT. Translation: CASSDTRSSTDTQYF.

This sequence joins TRBV18 and TRBJ2-3, with TRBD2 as a possible D gene (6 bases). Germline CDR1 is KGHSH and CDR2 is LQKENI. CDR3 length equals 15 residues. V lost 2 bases, J lost 4 bases, and 13 bases lay in between. CDR3 region: CASSPTGVGSDTQYF. The CDR3 DNA is TGTGCCAGCTCACCAACGGGAGTAGGCTCAGATACGCAGTATTTT. Variable domain in full (rest from reference TRBV18 and TRBJ2-3): NAGVMQNPRHLVRRRGQEARLRCSPMKGHSHVYWYRQLPEEGLKFMVYLQKENIIDESGMPKERFSAEFPKEGPSILRIQQVVRGDSAAYFCASSPTGVGSDTQYFGPGTRLTVL.

V and J are TRBV2 and TRBJ2-2; 11 bases line up with TRBD2. This CDR3 spans 15 amino acids. Germline assignment: CDR1 SNHLY and CDR2 FYNNEI. After removal of 8 bases from V and 5 bases from J, the junction contained 7 bases not matched to a gene. CDR3 nucleotide sequence: TGTGCCAGCGGTACTAGCGGGAGAACAACCGGGGAGCTGTTTTTT. Translated: CASGTSGRTTGELFF.

Only a few counts were recorded for this clone. The gene calls are TRBV18 and TRBJ1-6; 9 nucleotides agree with TRBD1. Germline V gives CDR1 KGHSH, CDR2 LQKENI. Trimming took 4 bases from V and 8 from J; bases not matched to a gene: 0. The CDR3 contains 13 residues. CDR3 sequence reads: CASSRDRDSPLHF. DNA of the CDR3: TGTGCCAGCTCACGGGACAGGGATTCACCCCTCCACTTT.

V and J are TRBV7-6 and TRBJ2-1; 13 bases are shared with TRBD2. This CDR3 comprises 16 residues. The V gene's germline CDR1 is SGHVS and CDR2 FNYEAQ. Losses at the gene ends were 0 bases for V and 7 bases for J; bases not matched to a gene: 3. CDR3 sequence (DNA): TGTGCCAGCAGCTTAGCCACTAGCGGGGGGGGAAATGAGCAGTTCTTC. It codes for CASSLATSGGGNEQFF. The full variable domain, rest sourced from reference TRBV7-6 and TRBJ2-1, is GAGVSQSPRYKVTKRGQDVALRCDPISGHVSLYWYRQALGQGPEFLTYFNYEAQQDKSGLPNDRFSAERPEGSISTLTIQRTEQRDSAMYRCASSLATSGGGNEQFFGPGTRLTVL.

CDR3 coding DNA: TGTGCCTGTGAGACGGGACTAGCACACACAGATACGCAGTATTTT. Protein sequence: CACETGLAHTDTQYF. The chain joins TRBV30 to TRBJ2-3; TRBD2 matches 9 bases. Germline V gene sequence: CDR1 GTSNPN, CDR2 SVGIG (reference sequence). The junction had 9 bases not matched to a gene; V was cut back by 6 bases and J by 2 bases. CDR3 size: 15 residues.

The chain combines TRBV7-9 with TRBJ2-5, with a possible D match to TRBD1 (6 bases). The V and J ends lost 4 bases and 2 bases respectively, with 14 bases between them. The germline V gene has CDR1 SEHNR and CDR2 FQNEAQ (reference sequence). CDR3 length: 15 amino acids. The DNA of the CDR3 is TGTGCCAGCAGCTATGCAGGGGATATTCAAGAGACCCAGTACTTC. It encodes CASSYAGDIQETQYF. The variable domain in full, with the rest retrieved from reference TRBV7-9 and TRBJ2-5, is DTGVSQNPRHKITKRGQNVTFRCDPISEHNRLYWYRQTLGQGPEFLTYFQNEAQLEKSRLLSDRFSAERPKGSFSTLEIQRTEQGDSAMYLCASSYAGDIQETQYFGPGTRLLVL.

V gene TRBV9 combines with J gene TRBJ2-1, with 8 bases aligning to TRBD2. In germline, CDR1 is SGDLS, CDR2 YYNGEE. The CDR3 has 16 amino acids. The J segment lost 4 bases and the V segment lost 1 base, leaving 7 bases of the junction unmatched. CDR3 nucleotide sequence: TGTGCCAGCAGCGTACTAAGCACTAGCGGTTACAATGAGCAGTTCTTC. Its translation: CASSVLSTSGYNEQFF. The full variable domain, completed using reference TRBV9 and TRBJ2-1, is DSGVTQTPKHLITATGQRVTLRCSPRSGDLSVYWYQQSLDQGLQFLIQYYNGEERAKGNILERFSAQQFPDLHSELNLSSLELGDSALYFCASSVLSTSGYNEQFFGPGTRLTVL.